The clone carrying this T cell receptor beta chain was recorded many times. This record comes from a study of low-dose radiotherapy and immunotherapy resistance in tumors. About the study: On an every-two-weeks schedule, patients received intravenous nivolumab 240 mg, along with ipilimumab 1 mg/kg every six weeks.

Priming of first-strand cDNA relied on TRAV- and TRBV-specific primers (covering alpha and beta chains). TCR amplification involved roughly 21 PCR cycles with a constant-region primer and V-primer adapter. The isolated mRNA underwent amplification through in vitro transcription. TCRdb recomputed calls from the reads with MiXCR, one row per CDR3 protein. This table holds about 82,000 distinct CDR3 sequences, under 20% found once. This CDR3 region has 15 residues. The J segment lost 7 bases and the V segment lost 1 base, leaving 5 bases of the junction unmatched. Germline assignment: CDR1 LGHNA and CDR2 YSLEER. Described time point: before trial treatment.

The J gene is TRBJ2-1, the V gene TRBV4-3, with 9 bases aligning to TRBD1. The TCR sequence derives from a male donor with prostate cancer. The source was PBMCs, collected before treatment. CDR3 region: CASSQAGGQGNEQFF. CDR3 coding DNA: TGCGCCAGCAGCCAAGCCGGGGGACAGGGAAATGAGCAGTTCTTC.